The 8 T cell receptor beta chains reported below all come from one sample, sequenced in a study of CD8 T cells in Susac syndrome. cDNA came from around 0.5 to 1 ug RNA primed by random hexamers. TCRdb processed the immunoSEQ multiplex PCR reads anew with MiXCR; each CDR3 protein has one entry. The profile shows some 170,000 distinct CDR3 sequences, less than 95% of them singletons. The sequencing sample was made of CD4+ T cells from PBMCs. The receptors derive from a human donor with multiple sclerosis.

This rearrangement joins TRBV9 to TRBJ1-1; tentatively, D is TRBD1 (5 bases). This CDR3 spans 15 amino acids. The germline CDR1 and CDR2 sequences are SGDLS and YYNGEE. The ends were cut back, 2 bases at V and 0 bases at J, with 11 bases in the middle. The CDR3 sequence is CASSVYGDVNTEAFF. CDR3 coding DNA: TGTGCCAGCAGCGTTTATGGGGACGTGAACACTGAAGCTTTCTTT.

The chain carries TRBV3-1 and TRBJ2-2, with D hard to call. Looked up from germline, CDR1 is LGHDT and CDR2 is YNNKEL (reference sequence). The CDR3 has 14 residues. V shed 1 base and J shed 2 bases, with 5 bases lying between them. The CDR3 loop is CASSQGENTGELFF. CDR3 DNA sequence: TGTGCCAGCAGCCAAGGTGAAAACACCGGGGAGCTGTTTTTT.

The V gene is TRBV5-1, the J gene TRBJ2-6; D possibly matches TRBD1 or TRBD2 (6 bases each). CDR1 is SGHRS and CDR2 is YFSETQ in the germline V gene. This CDR3 comprises 15 residues. The V end lost 7 bases, the J end lost 2 bases, and 13 bases lay between the germline ends. The chain's CDR3 is CASQEEGAGANVLTF. For the CDR3, the DNA is TGCGCCAGCCAAGAGGAGGGGGCTGGGGCCAACGTCCTGACTTTC.

The chain employs TRBV9 and TRBJ1-3; weak D call: TRBD1 (5 bases). The CDR3 is 15 amino acids. V lost 4 bases, J lost 3 bases, and 14 bases lay in between. Looked up from germline, CDR1 is SGDLS and CDR2 is YYNGEE. The CDR3 sequence is CASSLGAPGGNTIYF. CDR3 DNA: TGTGCCAGCAGCCTTGGGGCGCCGGGTGGAAACACCATATATTTT.

The V gene is TRBV3-1, the J gene TRBJ2-5, with D possibly called TRBD1 or TRBD2 (5 bases each). The CDR3 covers 13 residues. V was cut by 4 bases and J by 7 bases, with 13 bases left in between. CDR1 is LGHDT, CDR2 YNNKEL, per germline (reference sequence). CDR3 bases: TGTGCCAGCAGCCCGGGGACCTCGGCGACCCAGTACTTC. Translating it yields CASSPGTSATQYF.

The rearrangement joins TRBV19 to TRBJ1-2; D gene ambiguous. Per germline, CDR1 LNHDA and CDR2 SQIVND (reference sequence). The CDR3 totals 15 residues. V gave up 4 bases and J gave up 7 bases, with 19 bases separating them. The CDR3 region is CASSTLRTDSGGYTF. Here the CDR3 DNA reads TGTGCCAGTAGTACCTTGCGGACGGACTCGGGTGGCTACACCTTC.

V gene TRBV12-5 combines with J gene TRBJ2-1; D ambiguous. The CDR3 totals 17 residues. Germline CDR1 is LGHNT and CDR2 is FRNRAP. Trimming removed 6 bases at V and 2 bases at J, with 20 bases between. In DNA, the CDR3 is TGTGCTAGTGGACAACTTAACAGTAGGGTTACCTACAATGAGCAGTTCTTC. It is translated as CASGQLNSRVTYNEQFF.

The J gene is TRBJ2-2, the V gene TRBV30; possibly TRBD1 for D (5 bases). The CDR3 is 17 amino acids. Trimming took off 3 bases at V and 5 bases at J, with 22 bases between the two ends. The germline V gene encodes CDR1 GTSNPN and CDR2 SVGIG (reference sequence). The CDR3, as DNA: TGTGCCTGGAGGGCCCGAAGGGGCTCCCAACAAACCGGGGAGCTGTTTTTT. Translating gives CAWRARRGSQQTGELFF. The whole variable domain, remainder taken from reference TRBV30 and TRBJ2-2, is SQTIHQWPATLVQPVGSPLSLECTVEGTSNPNLYWYRQAAGRGLQLLFYSVGIGQISSEVPQNLSASRPQDRQFILSSKKLLLSDSGFYLCAWRARRGSQQTGELFFGEGSRLTVL.